The rows below give T cell receptor beta chains drawn from one sample of a study of cytomegalovirus exposure and HLA in healthy donors. Libraries were prepared by immunoSEQ multiplex PCR; TCRdb keeps only in-frame clonotypes and omits some of them. The sample carries 200,000 to 250,000 clones, 77% recorded once. The sequencing input was PBMCs. The receptors stem from a woman aged 60-75 years in good health and CMV-seropositive. Both conserved end residues are part of each CDR3. The D gene is left open where the match is weak. Clone size appears in some rows only: once, few, many, or a class for an expanded clone.

D	V	size	J	DNA	CDR3
.	TRBV28	.	TRBJ1-2	TGTGCCAGCAGCTGGGGAGGGGGGGGCTTCTATGGCTACACCTTC	CASSWGGGGFYGYTF
TRBD2	TRBV5-1	.	TRBJ2-1	TGCGCCAGCAGACTAGCGGGGGGCAATGAGCAGTTCTTC	CASRLAGGNEQFF
TRBD1	TRBV7-9	.	TRBJ2-1	TGTGCCAGCAGCTCTGACAGGGGTCGGACTAACAATGAGCAGTTCTTC	CASSSDRGRTNNEQFF
TRBD1	TRBV2	.	TRBJ1-2	TGTGCCAGCAAAAACAGGGGGCACGACTATGGCTACACCTTC	CASKNRGHDYGYTF
TRBD1	TRBV15	.	TRBJ1-1	TGTGCCACCAGCAGACAGGGGGCGGCGAACACTGAAGCTTTCTTT	CATSRQGAANTEAFF
.	TRBV7-3	few	TRBJ1-1	TGTGCCAGCAGCTTAAGGCGGGCCGGGAACACTGAAGCTTTCTTT	CASSLRRAGNTEAFF
.	TRBV6-5	.	TRBJ1-1	TGTGCCAGCAGTTACGAGAGAGGTACTGAAGCTTTCTTT	CASSYERGTEAFF
TRBD1	TRBV9	.	TRBJ2-1	TGTGCCAGCAGCGTAAAGACAGGGTTGTTCTACAATGAGCAGTTCTTC	CASSVKTGLFYNEQFF
TRBD2	TRBV5-1	.	TRBJ2-7	TGCGCCAGCAGCTTAACCGGGACTAGCGGGAAGAGCTCCTACGAGCAGTACTTC	CASSLTGTSGKSSYEQYF
.	TRBV10-3	once	TRBJ1-3	TGTGCCATCAGTGACCGCTGGAGCTCTGGAAACACCATATATTTT	CAISDRWSSGNTIYF
TRBD2	TRBV25-1	.	TRBJ2-5	TGTGCCAGCAGTGAAGCGGGAGGGTATCAAGAGACCCAGTACTTC	CASSEAGGYQETQYF
.	TRBV6-1	.	TRBJ1-5	TGTGCCAGCAGTGCAATGGACAGTAGCAATCAGCCCCAGCATTTT	CASSAMDSSNQPQHF
TRBD1	TRBV10-3	.	TRBJ2-5	TGTGCCATTAGGACAGGGGGAGGAGAGACCCAGTACTTC	CAIRTGGGETQYF
.	TRBV7-2	.	TRBJ2-7	TGTGCCAGCAGCCTACACGGGGAGGCGGGGGAGCAGTACTTC	CASSLHGEAGEQYF
.	TRBV27	.	TRBJ2-1	TGTGCCAGCAGCTCCGTTTTTGCGGAGCCATACAATGAGCAGTTCTTC	CASSSVFAEPYNEQFF
TRBD1	TRBV6-5	many	TRBJ1-2	TGTGCCAGCAGACTAGGGACAGAATCCTCCTATGGCTACACCTTC	CASRLGTESSYGYTF
.	TRBV5-4	.	TRBJ2-1	TGTGCCAGCAGCAGAGGGCCCAGGGAGCAGTTCTTC	CASSRGPREQFF
.	TRBV18	once	TRBJ1-1	TGTGCCAGCTCACCCGTCCGGGACTTGAACACTGAAGCTTTCTTT	CASSPVRDLNTEAFF
.	TRBV30	.	TRBJ2-7	TGTGCCTGGAGTGTCCAATACGAGCAGTACTTC	CAWSVQYEQYF
.	TRBV5-5	.	TRBJ2-1	TGTGCCAGCAGCTGGGGGGACTGGGTTTACAATGAGCAGTTCTTC	CASSWGDWVYNEQFF
TRBD1	TRBV7-9	.	TRBJ2-1	TGTGCCAGCTCCGGACAGGGGATCTACAATGAGCAGTTCTTC	CASSGQGIYNEQFF
TRBD1	TRBV27	.	TRBJ1-2	TGTGCCAGCAGTCTTAAAGCAGGGGGCTATGGCTACACCTTC	CASSLKAGGYGYTF
.	TRBV4-1	once	TRBJ1-2	TGCGCCAGCAGCCAAGATGGAAGGTCCGGGGGAGGTTGGGATGGCTACACCTTC	CASSQDGRSGGGWDGYTF
TRBD2	TRBV28	.	TRBJ2-3	TGTGCCAGCAGTCCGTCCGGGGGGACAGATACGCAGTATTTT	CASSPSGGTDTQYF
TRBD1	TRBV10-1	.	TRBJ1-1	TGCGCCAGCAGTGAGCGGACAGGGGCTGAAGCTTTCTTT	CASSERTGAEAFF
.	TRBV14	few	TRBJ1-2	TGTGCCAGCAGCCAAGAATGGACGGGGGGTCTTCTTGGCTACACCTTC	CASSQEWTGGLLGYTF
TRBD1	TRBV28	.	TRBJ2-3	TGTGCCAGCAGCACCTACAGGGGGAGCACAGATACGCAGTATTTT	CASSTYRGSTDTQYF
.	TRBV7-9	.	TRBJ1-4	TGTGCCAGCACCAAAGATCAGGAAAAACTGTTTTTT	CASTKDQEKLFF
.	TRBV2	.	TRBJ1-4	TGTGCCAGCAGTGAGAGGTTTGCTAATGAAAAACTGTTTTTT	CASSERFANEKLFF
.	TRBV30	.	TRBJ1-1	TGTGCCTGGATTGGACAAATGAACACTGAAGCTTTCTTT	CAWIGQMNTEAFF
.	TRBV2	.	TRBJ2-3	TGTGCCAGCCGACAGGACCTATTATTCACAGATACGCAGTATTTT	CASRQDLLFTDTQYF
TRBD2	TRBV28	.	TRBJ2-1	TGTGCCAGCAGTTCCCCGGCGGCGGGGGGCCACCGCTCCTACAATGAGCAGTTCTTC	CASSSPAAGGHRSYNEQFF
TRBD1	TRBV4-1	few	TRBJ2-7	TGCGCCAGCAGCCAACAGACAGGGCCCTACGAGCAGTACTTC	CASSQQTGPYEQYF
TRBD2	TRBV6-5	.	TRBJ2-7	TGTGCCAGCAGCTTAGCGGGATTTGGGTCCTACGAGCAGTACTTC	CASSLAGFGSYEQYF
.	TRBV5-1	once	TRBJ1-1	TGCGCCAGCAGCCAAAGACAGGTTTCGAACACTGAAGCTTTCTTT	CASSQRQVSNTEAFF
.	TRBV5-1	.	TRBJ2-1	TGCGCCAGCAGCTTGTCCGACTTGGGTGGCGGTTATGAGCAGTTCTTC	CASSLSDLGGGYEQFF
TRBD2	TRBV5-1	once	TRBJ2-1	TGCGCCAGCAGCCTGGGCGGGGGTAGTGGGCAGTTCTTC	CASSLGGGSGQFF
.	TRBV2	.	TRBJ1-6	TGTGCCAGCAGTGGAGGACAGCCGGTTAATTCACCCCTCCACTTT	CASSGGQPVNSPLHF
TRBD1	TRBV4-1	.	TRBJ2-7	TGCGCCAGCAGCCCCATACAGCCCAGGACAGGGGGCATTTACGAGCAGTACTTC	CASSPIQPRTGGIYEQYF
.	TRBV10-3	.	TRBJ1-2	TGTGCCATCAGGACTGATGTAAACTATGGCTACACCTTC	CAIRTDVNYGYTF
TRBD1	TRBV10-3	.	TRBJ1-2	TGTGCCATCAGGGGACAGGGAGGTGGCTACACCTTC	CAIRGQGGGYTF
.	TRBV5-6	few	TRBJ2-3	TGTGCCAGCAGCTTGGCGGGGATAGATACGCAGTATTTT	CASSLAGIDTQYF
.	TRBV9	.	TRBJ1-6	TGTGCCAGCAGCGGAGGACAGTATAATTCACCCCTCCACTTT	CASSGGQYNSPLHF
.	TRBV6-6	.	TRBJ2-7	TGTGCCAGCAGTTATAAAAGGGGCCCGGAGGGATACGAGCAGTACTTC	CASSYKRGPEGYEQYF
.	TRBV19	.	TRBJ2-7	TGTGCCAGTAGTATACCCCCGCCGGGAGCCTACGAGCAGTACTTC	CASSIPPPGAYEQYF
TRBD1	TRBV18	.	TRBJ2-3	TGTGCCAGCTCACCACCAACAGGGGGCACAGATACGCAGTATTTT	CASSPPTGGTDTQYF
.	TRBV14	.	TRBJ2-7	TGTGCCAGCAGCCCACGGGACACACTATTAGGGAGCTACGAGCAGTACTTC	CASSPRDTLLGSYEQYF
.	TRBV29-1	.	TRBJ1-2	TGCAGCCTTGGGGGGCCTGGGAATAGCTATGGCTACACCTTC	CSLGGPGNSYGYTF
.	TRBV25-1	.	TRBJ1-2	TGTGCCAGCAGTGAGGGGCAGATCTATGGCTACACCTTC	CASSEGQIYGYTF
TRBD2	TRBV5-1	.	TRBJ2-3	TGCGCCAGCAGTTACATGGGGGGGACCTACACAGATACGCAGTATTTT	CASSYMGGTYTDTQYF
.	TRBV7-2	.	TRBJ2-1	TGTGCCAGCAGCTTAGATGCGGGACATGAGCAGTTCTTC	CASSLDAGHEQFF
TRBD2	TRBV7-7	.	TRBJ2-5	TGTGCCAGCAGCTTCGAGGGCGCGGGGGAGCAGTACTTC	CASSFEGAGEQYF
.	TRBV19	.	TRBJ1-1	TGTGCCAGTAATGGGAGGCTGAACACTGAAGCTTTCTTT	CASNGRLNTEAFF
TRBD2	TRBV5-1	.	TRBJ2-1	TGCGCCAGCAGCCAGACTAGCGGGGGGTCCGATGAGCAGTTCTTC	CASSQTSGGSDEQFF
.	TRBV28	.	TRBJ1-1	TGTGCCAGCACCCGGCCCCGGGGGGTGAACACTGAAGCTTTCTTT	CASTRPRGVNTEAFF